This T cell receptor beta chain was captured by sequencing in a study of shared clonotypes between healthy human individuals. The repertoire was sequenced with immunoSEQ multiplex PCR; TCRdb's copy has only in-frame clones and lacks some. The sample holds some 2.1 million clones, 95% seen once. The length of the CDR3 is 12 residues. CDR1 is SNHLY and CDR2 is FYNNEI in the germline V gene. V lost 7 bases to trimming and J lost 3 bases, with 10 bases between them. Splitting of CD4+ cells produced CD45RA+ naive and CD45RA-negative memory subsets. The chain carries TRBV2 and TRBJ2-7; tentative D call: TRBD2 (6 bases). What was sequenced was naive CD4+ T cells sorted from blood. Subset noted: CD45RA+ positively selected. The source is a man aged 18 to 35 in good health. CDR3 sequence (DNA): TGTGCCAGCAAGGAGGGCAACTACGAGCAGTACTTC. Translated: CASKEGNYEQYF.